This T cell receptor (beta chain) was sequenced in a study of cytomegalovirus exposure and HLA in healthy donors. CDR3 length equals 15 residues. Germline lookup yields CDR1 SQVTM and CDR2 ANQGSEA. V lost 0 bases and J lost 3; bases outside the gene matches: 4. PCR employed 60 Vbeta and 13 Jbeta primers. Profiling relied on immunoSEQ multiplex PCR, and the TCRdb table lists in-frame clones only, not all of them. The repertoire consists of about 91,000 clones, with approximately 86% occurring once and the leading ten covering 8% to 10%. Sequencing input: PBMCs. This sequence was found in a man aged 25-45 years in good health and CMV-seropositive. The chain combines TRBV29-1 with TRBJ2-3; TRBD1 matches at 9 bases. The CDR3 is CSVEERDRATDTQYF. Written as DNA, the CDR3 is TGCAGCGTTGAAGAGCGGGACAGGGCGACAGATACGCAGTATTTT.